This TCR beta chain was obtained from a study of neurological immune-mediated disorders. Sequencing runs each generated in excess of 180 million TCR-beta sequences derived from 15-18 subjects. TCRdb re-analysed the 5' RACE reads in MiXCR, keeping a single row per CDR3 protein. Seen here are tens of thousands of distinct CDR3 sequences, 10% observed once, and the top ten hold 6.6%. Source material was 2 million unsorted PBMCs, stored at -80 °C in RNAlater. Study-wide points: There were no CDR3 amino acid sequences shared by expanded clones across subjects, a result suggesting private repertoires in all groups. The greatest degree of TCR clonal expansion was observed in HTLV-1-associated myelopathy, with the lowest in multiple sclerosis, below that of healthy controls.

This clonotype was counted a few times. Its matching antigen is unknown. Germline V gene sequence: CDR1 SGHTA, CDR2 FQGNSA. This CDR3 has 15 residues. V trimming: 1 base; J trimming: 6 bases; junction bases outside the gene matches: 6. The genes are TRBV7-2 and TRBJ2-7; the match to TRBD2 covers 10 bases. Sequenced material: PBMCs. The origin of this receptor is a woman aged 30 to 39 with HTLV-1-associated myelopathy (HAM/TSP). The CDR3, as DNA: TGTGCCAGCAGCTTAGGGATTAGCGGGGGGACCGAGCAGTACTTC. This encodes CASSLGISGGTEQYF.